Sequencing of this T cell receptor beta chain was carried out in a study of blood T cell repertoires in COVID-19 (dated by TCRdb to 2018 to 2021). In terms of the full investigation: The collaborator samples originated in the United States, Italy and Spain and spanned the acute and convalescent phases of COVID-19. Subjects who had been exposed to COVID-19, were actively infected with it, or had recovered from it provided the deeply sampled blood TCRbeta repertoires that made up the dataset. A de-identified subject ID, COVID-19 status, age in years and sex were almost always included in the sample metadata. The repertoires were released in a freely available public database intended as a resource for research on the immune response to SARS-CoV-2. The samples were drawn from two sources: the first 160 participants of the ongoing ImmuneRACE study, and 950 to 1,500 subjects contributed by 6 global collaborators. The material from the prospective study consisted of cDNA or gDNA derived from T cells, B-cell-depleted T cells, or PBMCs. Where available, HLA class I and class II types were taken from metadata supplied by the sample provider and were not determined by assay-based typing. The full study reports these points: The amount of clinical and demographic metadata varied by source and participant and was provided uncurated.

One collaborating source in Seattle enrolled patients during active infection and followed them longitudinally through the course of disease. Collaborating institutions collected whole blood in K2EDTA tubes following their own protocols. For TCRbeta analysis, collaborator samples were shipped as frozen whole blood, as isolated PBMCs, or as DNA extracted from either sample type. The immunoSEQ Assay, a bias-controlled multiplex PCR, was used to amplify TCRbeta CDR3 regions from genomic DNA. The original pipeline was this. The number of nucleated cells in each sample was estimated from the amplification of reference gene primers within the assay. To quantify the absolute abundance of each unique TCRbeta CDR3 rearrangement, sequence reads were collapsed and filtered. For each sample, productive Simpson clonality was calculated by taking the square root of Simpson's diversity index across productive rearrangements. Held by TCRdb, this immuneACCESS table contains in-frame sequences only and omits some clones. Under half of the omission traces to an unresolved V gene where checked; the cause of the rest is unknown. V, J and clone size derive from that table, while D and trimming were established from the DNA sequence. For this sample the table gives about 430,000 clones, of which about 87% were detected only once. The top ten constitute approximately 0.92% of the sample.

Concerning this clone: It has no known antigen specificity. No qualities accompany the bases; no much larger clone lies one base away.

Reading from cysteine to phenylalanine, the CDR3 counts 16 amino acids. Only the CDR3 DNA stays, 48 bases, in frame from base 1. V is pruned by 1 base and J by 4 bases, leaving 6 bases of the junction without a gene match. Via the germline V gene, CDR1 is MDHEN and CDR2 SYDVKM. This receptor was taken from a man between 18 and 29 years old with COVID-19, enrolled during active disease. The chain joins TRBV28 to TRBJ2-3; TRBD1 lines up with 9 middle nucleotides. What was sequenced was peripheral blood. In nucleotide form, the sequence is TGTGCCAGCAGTTTATCCGGGACAGGGTCCGCAGATACGCAGTATTTT. This yields the protein CASSLSGTGSADTQYF.